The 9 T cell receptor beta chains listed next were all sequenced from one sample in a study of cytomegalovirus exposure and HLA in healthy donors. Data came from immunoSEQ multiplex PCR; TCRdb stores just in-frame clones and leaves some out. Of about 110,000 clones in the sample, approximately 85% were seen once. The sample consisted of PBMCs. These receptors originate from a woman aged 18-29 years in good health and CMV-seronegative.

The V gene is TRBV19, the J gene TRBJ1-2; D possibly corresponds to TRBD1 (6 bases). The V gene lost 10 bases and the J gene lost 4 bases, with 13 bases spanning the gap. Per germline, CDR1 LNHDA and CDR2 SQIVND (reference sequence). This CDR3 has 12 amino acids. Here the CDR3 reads CATKGGSYGYTF. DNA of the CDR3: TGTGCCACCAAAGGGGGATCCTATGGCTACACCTTC.

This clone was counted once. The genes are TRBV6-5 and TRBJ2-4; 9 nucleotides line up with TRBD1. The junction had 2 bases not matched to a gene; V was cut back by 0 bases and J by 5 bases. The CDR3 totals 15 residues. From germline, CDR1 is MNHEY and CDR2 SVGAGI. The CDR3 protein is CASSYSRQGENIQYF. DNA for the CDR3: TGTGCCAGCAGTTACTCAAGACAGGGGGAAAACATTCAGTACTTC.

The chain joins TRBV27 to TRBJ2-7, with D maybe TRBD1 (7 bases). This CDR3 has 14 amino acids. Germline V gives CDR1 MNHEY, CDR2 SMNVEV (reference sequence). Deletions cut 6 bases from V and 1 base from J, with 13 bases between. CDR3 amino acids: CASSLRGVSYEQYF. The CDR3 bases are TGTGCCAGCAGCCTCAGGGGGGTATCCTACGAGCAGTACTTC.

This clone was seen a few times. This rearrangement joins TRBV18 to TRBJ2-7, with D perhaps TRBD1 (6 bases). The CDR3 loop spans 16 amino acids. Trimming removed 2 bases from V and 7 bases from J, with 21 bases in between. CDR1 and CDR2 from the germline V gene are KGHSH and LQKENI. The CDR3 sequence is CASSPGFGTPTGEQYF. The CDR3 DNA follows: TGTGCCAGCTCACCAGGCTTCGGGACACCAACGGGGGAGCAGTACTTC.

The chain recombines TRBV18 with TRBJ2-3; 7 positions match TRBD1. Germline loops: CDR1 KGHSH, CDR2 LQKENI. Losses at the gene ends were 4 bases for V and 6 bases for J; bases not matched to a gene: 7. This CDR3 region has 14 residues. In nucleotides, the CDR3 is TGTGCCAGCTCACTGAACGGACAGGCGGATACGCAGTATTTT. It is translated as CASSLNGQADTQYF.

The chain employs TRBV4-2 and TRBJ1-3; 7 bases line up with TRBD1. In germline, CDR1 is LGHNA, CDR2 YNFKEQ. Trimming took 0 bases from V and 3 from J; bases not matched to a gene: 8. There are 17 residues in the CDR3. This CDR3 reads CASSQDMGQRNGNTIYF. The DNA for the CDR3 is TGTGCCAGCAGCCAAGATATGGGACAGAGAAATGGAAACACCATATATTTT.

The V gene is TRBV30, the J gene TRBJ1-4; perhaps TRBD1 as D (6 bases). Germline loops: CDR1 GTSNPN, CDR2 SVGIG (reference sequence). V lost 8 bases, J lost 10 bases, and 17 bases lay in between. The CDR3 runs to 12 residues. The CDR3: CAGNREMGKLFF. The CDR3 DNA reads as TGTGCCGGGAACAGGGAAATGGGAAAACTGTTTTTT.

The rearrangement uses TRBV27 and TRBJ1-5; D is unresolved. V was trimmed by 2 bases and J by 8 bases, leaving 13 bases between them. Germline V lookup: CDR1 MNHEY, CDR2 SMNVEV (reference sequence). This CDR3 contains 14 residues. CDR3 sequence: CASSLGQSLKPQHF. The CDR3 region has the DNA TGTGCCAGCAGTTTAGGGCAGAGCTTGAAGCCCCAGCATTTT.

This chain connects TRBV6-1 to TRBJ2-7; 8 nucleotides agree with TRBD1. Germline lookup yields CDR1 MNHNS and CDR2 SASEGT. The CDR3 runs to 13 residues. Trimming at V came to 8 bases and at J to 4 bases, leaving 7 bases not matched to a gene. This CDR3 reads CASLGGDRYEQYF. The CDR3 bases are TGTGCCAGCCTCGGCGGGGACAGGTACGAGCAGTACTTC.